Included here is one T cell receptor (beta chain) sequence, with context. Its antigen target is currently unknown. No base-level quality is on record; no much larger clone is a single base apart. The sample belongs to a study of T cell changes during pregnancy in multiple sclerosis (dated by TCRdb to about 2019). Concerning the study at large: Changes in the T cell repertoire over the course of pregnancy were examined in this study in women with multiple sclerosis.

The library was built by means of the immunoSEQ multiplex PCR assay. This immuneACCESS table, as held by TCRdb, lists in-frame sequences with V and J called but not all clones. Of the missing ones, under half trace to an unresolved V gene in checked studies; the others have no known cause. Present in this sample are roughly 41,000 clones, roughly 94% of which were seen just once. Of the sample, over 1.5% is held by the ten largest clones. The germline V and J ends show losses of 5 bases and 2 bases respectively, and no gene match explains 9 bases of the junction. Measured from the cysteine to the phenylalanine, the CDR3 is 16 residues long. Only the CDR3 DNA is retained, 48 bases long and in frame from the first base. CDR1 is given as SGHVS and CDR2 as FQNEAQ, both from the germline V gene.

The V and J genes are TRBV7-8 and TRBJ2-7, and 10 bases in between align with TRBD2. The specimen was peripheral blood, collected in the third trimester of pregnancy. This receptor was taken from a female donor with multiple sclerosis, enrolled in a pregnancy study. The sequenced DNA: TGTGCCAGCAGCCCCGGCCGGACTAGCGGAGCCTACGAGCAGTACTTC. The encoded protein is CASSPGRTSGAYEQYF.